A single sample gave rise to the 23 T cell receptor beta chains below, sequenced in a study of control samples from healthy donors and cancer patients. Sequenced by immunoSEQ multiplex PCR; TCRdb stores in-frame clones only, minus some. In the table there are more than 150,000 clones, 80% to 95% of which are singletons. The sample was blood. Source of these receptors: a man between 18 and 35 years old in good health.

This clone appeared once. The J gene is TRBJ2-5, the V gene TRBV3-1 (or the pseudogene TRBV3-2); the match to TRBD2 covers 9 bases. CDR1 and CDR2 from the germline V gene are LGHDT and YNNKEL (reference sequence). The V segment lost 0 bases and the J segment 4 bases; nucleotides outside the gene matches: 9. CDR3 length equals 17 residues. The CDR3 is CASSQDRRRGGRETQYF. The CDR3 region has the DNA TGTGCCAGCAGCCAAGATCGCCGGCGGGGGGGCCGAGAGACCCAGTACTTC.

This chain uses TRBV20-1 with TRBJ1-2; possibly TRBD1 for D (5 bases). With 3 bases removed from V and 3 bases from J, the gap between germline ends came to 11 bases. Germline assignment: CDR1 DFQATT and CDR2 SNEGSKA (reference sequence). This CDR3 comprises 13 residues. This CDR3 reads CSASWGVDYGYTF. For the CDR3, the DNA is TGCAGTGCTAGTTGGGGGGTGGACTATGGCTACACCTTC.

V and J are TRBV21-1 and TRBJ2-7; TRBD1 was called by the table and not checked on the DNA. TRBV21-1 is listed as a pseudogene. The CDR3 is 16 amino acids. Here the CDR3 DNA reads TGTGCCAGCAGCCCTCCACCGGGACAGGGGGCTTCCGAGCAGTACTTC. Protein: CASSPPPGQGASEQYF.

V is TRBV5-1 and J is TRBJ2-3, with TRBD2 matching 8 bases. The CDR3 consists of 15 residues. Germline lookup yields CDR1 SGHRS and CDR2 YFSETQ. V was clipped by 7 bases and J by 4 bases; unmatched bases: 11. The CDR3 protein is CASRPSGGRSDTQYF. Written as DNA, the CDR3 is TGCGCCAGCCGACCGTCGGGGGGGCGGTCAGATACGCAGTATTTT. Based on the CDR3 plus reference TRBV5-1 and TRBJ2-3, the full variable domain is KAGVTQTPRYLIKTRGQQVTLSCSPISGHRSVSWYQQTPGQGLQFLFEYFSETQRNKGNFPGRFSGRQFSNSRSEMNVSTLELGDSALYLCASRPSGGRSDTQYFGPGTRLTVL.

The chain employs TRBV30 and TRBJ1-2, with 7 bases matching TRBD1. Unmatched junction bases numbered 6, after V lost 1 base and J lost 13 bases. Germline V lookup: CDR1 GTSNPN, CDR2 SVGIG (reference sequence). This CDR3 contains 11 residues. CDR3 DNA sequence: TGTGCCTGGAGTGCCTCAGGGGGGTGCACCTTC. Translated, it gives CAWSASGGCTF. The full variable domain, in which reference TRBV30 and TRBJ1-2 provide the parts outside the CDR3, is SQTIHQWPATLVQPVGSPLSLECTVEGTSNPNLYWYRQAAGRGLQLLFYSVGIGQISSEVPQNLSASRPQDRQFILSSKKLLLSDSGFYLCAWSASGGCTFGSGTRLTVV.

This clone was counted a single time. This chain connects TRBV9 to TRBJ2-3; 16 nucleotides line up with TRBD2. V shed 3 bases, J shed 4 bases, and the junction held 5 bases outside the gene matches. The germline V gene has CDR1 SGDLS and CDR2 YYNGEE. The CDR3 contains 17 residues. The chain's CDR3 is CASSAGTSGGAPDTQYF. DNA for the CDR3: TGTGCCAGCAGCGCTGGGACTAGCGGGGGGGCTCCAGATACGCAGTATTTT. Looking up the rest from reference TRBV9 and TRBJ2-3 gives the full variable domain: DSGVTQTPKHLITATGQRVTLRCSPRSGDLSVYWYQQSLDQGLQFLIQYYNGEERAKGNILERFSAQQFPDLHSELNLSSLELGDSALYFCASSAGTSGGAPDTQYFGPGTRLTVL.

The chain employs TRBV6-2 or TRBV6-3 and TRBJ1-1; D is unclear. The CDR3 is 10 residues long. V shed 5 bases and J shed 2 bases, with 0 bases lying between them. The V gene's germline CDR1 is MNHEY and CDR2 SVGEGT. The CDR3: CASSNTEAFF. Here the CDR3 DNA reads TGTGCCAGCAGTAACACTGAAGCTTTCTTT.

J is TRBJ1-6 and V is TRBV19, with 7 bases fitting TRBD1. V lost 3 bases and J lost 0; bases outside the gene matches: 5. CDR1 is LNHDA, CDR2 SQIVND, per germline (reference sequence). The CDR3 is 17 residues long. The CDR3 sequence is CASSILQGSSYNSPLHF. CDR3 DNA: TGTGCCAGTAGTATTCTACAGGGGAGCTCCTATAATTCACCCCTCCACTTT.

In its sample, this clone was seen once. This sequence joins TRBV14 and TRBJ2-3, with 7 positions matching TRBD2. CDR3 length: 14 amino acids. The trim removed 3 bases at V and 5 bases at J, leaving 5 bases unmatched. Germline V CDR1 and CDR2: SGHDN, FVKESK. CDR3 residues: CASSQGTKGDTQYF. The CDR3, as DNA: TGTGCCAGCAGCCAGGGGACTAAAGGAGATACGCAGTATTTT. The entire variable domain, with the rest obtained from reference TRBV14 and TRBJ2-3, is as follows: EAGVTQFPSHSVIEKGQTVTLRCDPISGHDNLYWYRRVMGKEIKFLLHFVKESKQDESGMPNNRFLAERTGGTYSTLKVQPAELEDSGVYFCASSQGTKGDTQYFGPGTRLTVL.

The V gene is TRBV29-1, the J gene TRBJ2-6; D gene uncertain. The CDR3 extends over 12 amino acids. The germline gives CDR1 SQVTM, CDR2 ANQGSEA. Trimming stripped 4 bases from V and 2 bases from J, with 3 bases between. The CDR3 sequence: CSVVTGANVLTF. CDR3 bases: TGCAGCGTTGTTACTGGGGCCAACGTCCTGACTTTC.

This clone was seen a single time. The chain has TRBV21-1 and TRBJ1-5; TRBD1 is the table's D call and was not checked against the DNA. TRBV21-1 is tagged as a pseudogene. The CDR3 runs to 21 residues. The CDR3 reads CASSKICLSSETGPSNQPQHF. The CDR3 region has the DNA TGTGCCAGCAGCAAAATCTGCCTCTCGTCGGAGACAGGTCCGTCCAATCAGCCCCAGCATTTT.

CDR3 amino acids: CASSLSTGPETQYF. CDR3 coding DNA: TGTGCCAGCAGCCTTAGTACAGGGCCGGAGACCCAGTACTTC. V usage is TRBV4-2 and J usage is TRBJ2-5; a weak D match, TRBD1 (6 bases). This CDR3 has 14 residues. The germline V and J ends were trimmed by 4 bases and 5 bases, with 14 bases remaining between them. CDR1 is LGHNA and CDR2 is YNFKEQ in the germline V gene.

The chain couples TRBV5-6 to TRBJ1-4; 10 positions match TRBD1. The V gene end was trimmed by 6 bases and the J gene end by 10 bases; junction bases not matched to a gene: 6. The CDR3 contains 13 residues. Germline loops: CDR1 SGHDT, CDR2 YYEEEE. Here the CDR3 DNA reads TGTGCCAGCACTGGGACAGGGGATGGAAAACTGTTTTTT. Its protein product is CASTGTGDGKLFF.

Turning to this clone: Its ends do not fully match the called genes, so a read error is possible. The chain couples TRBV6-1 to TRBJ1-2; D perhaps matches TRBD1 (6 bases). Per germline, CDR1 MNHNS and CDR2 SASEGT. This CDR3 has 11 amino acids. CDR3 sequence: CASSEGRQVLF. CDR3 nucleotide sequence: TGTGCCAGCAGTGAAGGAAGACAGGTATTATTC.

The V and J genes are TRBV9 and TRBJ2-7; TRBD2 matches 8 bases. The CDR3 sequence is 13 residues long. V trimming: 3 bases; J trimming: 5 bases; junction bases outside the gene matches: 4. Germline V gene data show CDR1 as SGDLS and CDR2 as YYNGEE. For the CDR3, the DNA is TGTGCCAGCAGCGGCGGGGGGTCTGACGAGCAGTACTTC. Translated, it gives CASSGGGSDEQYF.

This clone was detected only once. The rearrangement uses TRBV5-8 and TRBJ2-7; D perhaps matches TRBD1 (6 bases). Germline V lookup: CDR1 SGHTS, CDR2 YDEGEE. With 4 bases removed from V and 3 bases from J, the gap between germline ends came to 14 bases. The CDR3 covers 14 residues. The CDR3 reads CASSTPGHYYEQYF. The CDR3 bases are TGTGCCAGCAGCACCCCGGGACACTACTACGAGCAGTACTTC.

The rearrangement links TRBV7-9 to TRBJ1-2; weak D call: TRBD1 (5 bases). The length of the CDR3 is 15 residues. Per germline, CDR1 SEHNR and CDR2 FQNEAQ (reference sequence). V was shortened by 1 base and J by 0 bases, with 9 bases between the two germline ends. As DNA, the CDR3 is TGTGCCAGCAGCTTAGAACGGGGGGCTAACTATGGCTACACCTTC. Translating gives CASSLERGANYGYTF.

The rearrangement uses TRBV9 and TRBJ2-3, with a possible D match to TRBD1 (6 bases). The CDR3 loop spans 14 amino acids. Between the trimmed V and J ends, which lost 4 bases and 1 base, there was a span of 10 bases. Germline CDR1 SGDLS, CDR2 YYNGEE. Here the CDR3 DNA reads TGTGCCAGCAGCCAGGGGATCGGCACAGATACGCAGTATTTT. It is translated as CASSQGIGTDTQYF.

The CDR3 here is CASSLRAAEKLFF. The CDR3, as DNA: TGTGCCAGCAGCTTAAGGGCAGCCGAAAAACTGTTTTTT. V usage is TRBV5-5 and J usage is TRBJ1-4; D gene uncertain. Trimming left V 2 bases short and J 8 bases short, with 10 bases between. CDR3 length: 13 residues. Germline values: CDR1 SGHKS, CDR2 YYEKEE (reference sequence).

V and J are TRBV6-5 and TRBJ2-7; no firm D call. V was trimmed by 6 bases and J by 2 bases, leaving 11 bases between them. Germline V gene data show CDR1 as MNHEY and CDR2 as SVGAGI. The CDR3 is made up of 13 amino acids. The CDR3, as DNA: TGTGCCAGCAGCGCAAGACGGGCCTACGAGCAGTACTTC. This translates into CASSARRAYEQYF.

The chain is built from TRBV7-2 and TRBJ1-6, with D uncertain. The CDR3 extends over 12 amino acids. V dropped 4 bases and J dropped 13 bases, with 11 bases sitting between them. Germline values: CDR1 SGHTA, CDR2 FQGNSA. The chain's CDR3 is CASSSDPAPLHF. CDR3 coding DNA: TGTGCCAGCAGCTCGGACCCGGCCCCCCTCCACTTT.

The J gene is TRBJ1-2, the V gene TRBV10-3; maybe TRBD1 (6 bases). This CDR3 has 14 amino acids. The V gene lost 0 bases and the J gene lost 5 bases, with 10 bases spanning the gap. Germline CDR1 is ENHRY and CDR2 is SYGVKD. CDR3 residues: CAISESLGGYGYTF. The CDR3, as DNA: TGTGCCATCAGTGAGTCGTTAGGGGGTTATGGCTACACCTTC.

The chain employs TRBV28 and TRBJ2-6; the D is unclear. This CDR3 comprises 16 residues. With 4 bases removed from V and 0 bases from J, the gap between germline ends came to 10 bases. The germline gives CDR1 MDHEN, CDR2 SYDVKM. The CDR3 bases are TGTGCCAGCAGTTCCCCTGTGAGCTCTGGGGCCAACGTCCTGACTTTC. This sequence encodes CASSSPVSSGANVLTF.